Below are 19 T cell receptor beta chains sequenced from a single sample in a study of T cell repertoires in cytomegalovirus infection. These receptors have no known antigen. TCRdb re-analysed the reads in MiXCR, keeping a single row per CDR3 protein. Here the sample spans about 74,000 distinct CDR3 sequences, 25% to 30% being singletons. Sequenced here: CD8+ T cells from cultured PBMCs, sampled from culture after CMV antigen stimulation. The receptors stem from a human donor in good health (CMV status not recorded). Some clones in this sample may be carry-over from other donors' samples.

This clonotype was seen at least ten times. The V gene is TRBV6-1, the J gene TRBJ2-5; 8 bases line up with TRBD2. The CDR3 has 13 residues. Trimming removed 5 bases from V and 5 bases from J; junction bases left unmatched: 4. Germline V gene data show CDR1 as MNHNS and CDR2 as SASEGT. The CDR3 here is CASSRGGVETQYF. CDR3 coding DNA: TGTGCCAGCAGTCGGGGGGGGGTGGAGACCCAGTACTTC.

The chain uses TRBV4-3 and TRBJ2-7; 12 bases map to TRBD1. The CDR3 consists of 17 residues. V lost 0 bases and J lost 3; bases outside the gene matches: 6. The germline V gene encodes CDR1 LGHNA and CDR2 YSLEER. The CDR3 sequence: CASSQDKGTGGYYEQYF. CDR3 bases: TGCGCCAGCAGCCAAGATAAAGGGACAGGGGGCTACTACGAGCAGTACTTC.

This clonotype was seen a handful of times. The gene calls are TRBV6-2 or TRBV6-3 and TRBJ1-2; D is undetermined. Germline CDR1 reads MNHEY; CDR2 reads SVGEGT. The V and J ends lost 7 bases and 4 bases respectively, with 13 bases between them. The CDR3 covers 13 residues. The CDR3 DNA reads TGTGCCAGCACACCAGCCGCGGTCTATGGCTACACCTTC. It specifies CASTPAAVYGYTF.

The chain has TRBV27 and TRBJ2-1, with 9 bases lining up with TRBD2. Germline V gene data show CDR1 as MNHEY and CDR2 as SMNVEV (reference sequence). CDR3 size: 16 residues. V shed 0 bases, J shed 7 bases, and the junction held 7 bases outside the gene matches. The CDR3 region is CASSLSAGGPQNEQFF. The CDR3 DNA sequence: TGTGCCAGCAGTTTATCGGCGGGAGGGCCTCAGAATGAGCAGTTCTTC.

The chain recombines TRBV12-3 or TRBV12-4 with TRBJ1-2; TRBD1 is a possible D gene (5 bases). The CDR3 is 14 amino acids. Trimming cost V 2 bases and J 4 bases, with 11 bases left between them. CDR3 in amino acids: CASSLQGRSYGYTF. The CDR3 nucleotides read TGTGCCAGCAGTTTACAGGGCAGGTCCTATGGCTACACCTTC.

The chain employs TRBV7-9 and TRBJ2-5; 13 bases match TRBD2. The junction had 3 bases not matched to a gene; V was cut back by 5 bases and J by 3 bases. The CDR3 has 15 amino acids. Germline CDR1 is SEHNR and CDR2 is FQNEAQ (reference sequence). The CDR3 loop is CASSPGTSGEETQYF. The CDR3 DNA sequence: TGTGCCAGCAGCCCTGGGACTAGCGGGGAAGAGACCCAGTACTTC. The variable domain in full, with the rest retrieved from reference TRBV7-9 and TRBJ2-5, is DTGVSQNPRHKITKRGQNVTFRCDPISEHNRLYWYRQTLGQGPEFLTYFQNEAQLEKSRLLSDRFSAERPKGSFSTLEIQRTEQGDSAMYLCASSPGTSGEETQYFGPGTRLLVL.

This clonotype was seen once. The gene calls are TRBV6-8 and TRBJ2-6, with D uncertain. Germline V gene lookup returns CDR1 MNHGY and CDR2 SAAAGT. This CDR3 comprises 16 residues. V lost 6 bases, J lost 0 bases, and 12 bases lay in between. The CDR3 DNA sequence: TGTGCCAGCAGCATAAATCAGGACTCTGGGGCCAACGTCCTGACTTTC. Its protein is CASSINQDSGANVLTF.

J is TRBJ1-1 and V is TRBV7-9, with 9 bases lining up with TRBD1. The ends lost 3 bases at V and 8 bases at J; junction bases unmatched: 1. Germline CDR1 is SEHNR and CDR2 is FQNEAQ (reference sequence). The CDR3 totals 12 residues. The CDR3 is CASSFGQGEAFF. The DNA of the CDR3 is TGTGCCAGCAGCTTCGGACAGGGGGAAGCTTTCTTT.

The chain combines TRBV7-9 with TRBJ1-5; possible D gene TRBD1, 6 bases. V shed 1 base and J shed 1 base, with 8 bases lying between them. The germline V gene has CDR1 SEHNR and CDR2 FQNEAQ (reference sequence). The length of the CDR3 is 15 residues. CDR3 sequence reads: CASSLGQASNQPQHF. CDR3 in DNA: TGTGCCAGCAGCTTAGGACAGGCCAGCAATCAGCCCCAGCATTTT.

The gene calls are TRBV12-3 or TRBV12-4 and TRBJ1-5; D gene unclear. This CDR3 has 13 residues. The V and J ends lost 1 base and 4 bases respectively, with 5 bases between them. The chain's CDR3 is CASSLGKNQPQHF. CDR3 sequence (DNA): TGTGCCAGCAGTTTAGGCAAGAATCAGCCCCAGCATTTT.

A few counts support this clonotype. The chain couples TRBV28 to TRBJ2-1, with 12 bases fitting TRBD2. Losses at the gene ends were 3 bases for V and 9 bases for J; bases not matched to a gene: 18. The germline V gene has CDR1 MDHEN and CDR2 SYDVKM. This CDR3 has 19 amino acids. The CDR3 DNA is TGTGCCAGCAGTTTTGCTAGCGGGGGGGCTGGTCCATTTGGTTTTGAGCAGTTCTTC. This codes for CASSFASGGAGPFGFEQFF.

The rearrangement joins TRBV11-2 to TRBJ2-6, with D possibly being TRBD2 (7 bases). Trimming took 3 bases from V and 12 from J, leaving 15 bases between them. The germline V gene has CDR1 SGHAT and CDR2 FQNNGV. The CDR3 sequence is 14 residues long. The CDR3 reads CASSFGQRDTVLTF. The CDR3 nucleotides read TGTGCCAGCAGCTTCGGACAGCGGGACACCGTCCTGACTTTC.

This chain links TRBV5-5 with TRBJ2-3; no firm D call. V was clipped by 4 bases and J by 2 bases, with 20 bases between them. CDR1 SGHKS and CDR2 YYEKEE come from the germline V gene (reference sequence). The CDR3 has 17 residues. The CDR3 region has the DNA TGTGCCAGCAGCGGCCGCCCCCCCCGAATTATCACAGATACGCAGTATTTT. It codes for CASSGRPPRIITDTQYF.

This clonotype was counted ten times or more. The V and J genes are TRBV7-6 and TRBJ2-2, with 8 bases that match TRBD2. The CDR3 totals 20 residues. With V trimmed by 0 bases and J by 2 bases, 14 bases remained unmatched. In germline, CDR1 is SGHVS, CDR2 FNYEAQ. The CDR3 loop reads CASSLALVASGLENTGELFF. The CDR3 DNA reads TGTGCCAGCAGCTTAGCGCTGGTGGCTAGCGGGTTAGAAAACACCGGGGAGCTGTTTTTT.

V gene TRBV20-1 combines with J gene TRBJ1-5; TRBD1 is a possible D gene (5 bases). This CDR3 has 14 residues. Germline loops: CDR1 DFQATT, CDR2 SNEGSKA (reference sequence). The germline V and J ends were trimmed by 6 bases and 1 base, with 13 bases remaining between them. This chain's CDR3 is CSAPSGASNQPQHF. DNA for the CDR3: TGCAGTGCCCCCAGCGGGGCAAGCAATCAGCCCCAGCATTTT.

The CDR3 DNA follows: TGTGCCAGCAGCCAAGGGACTAGCGGGGGGGCCCCCTACAATGAGCAGTTCTTC. This translates into CASSQGTSGGAPYNEQFF. This sequence joins TRBV11-2 and TRBJ2-1, with 16 positions matching TRBD2. The length of the CDR3 is 18 residues. CDR1 SGHAT and CDR2 FQNNGV come from the germline V gene. Unmatched junction bases numbered 6, after V lost 5 bases and J lost 2 bases.

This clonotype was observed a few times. CDR3 nucleotide sequence: TGTGCCAGCAACGGGGGCGGCTTCACAGATACGCAGTATTTT. Residues: CASNGGGFTDTQYF. The gene calls are TRBV12-3 or TRBV12-4 and TRBJ2-3, with D possibly called TRBD1 or TRBD2 (6 bases each). The CDR3 has 14 amino acids. Trimming shortened V by 7 bases and J by 2 bases, and 13 bases separated the two germline ends.

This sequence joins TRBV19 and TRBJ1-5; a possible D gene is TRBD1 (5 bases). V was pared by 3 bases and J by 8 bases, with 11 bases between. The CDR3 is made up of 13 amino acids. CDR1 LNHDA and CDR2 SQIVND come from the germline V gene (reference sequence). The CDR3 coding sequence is TGTGCCAGTAGTATGACAGATGAGGAGCCCCAGCATTTT. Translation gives CASSMTDEEPQHF.

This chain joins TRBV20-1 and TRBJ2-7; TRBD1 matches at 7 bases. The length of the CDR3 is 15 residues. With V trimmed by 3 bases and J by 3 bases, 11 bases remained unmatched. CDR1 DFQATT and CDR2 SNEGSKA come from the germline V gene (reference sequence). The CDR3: CSARDPTGLSYEQYF. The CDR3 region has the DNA TGCAGTGCTAGGGATCCGACAGGGTTAAGCTACGAGCAGTACTTC.